This T cell receptor beta chain was sequenced for a study of breast tumors, draining lymph nodes, adjacent tissues. General observations from the study: Luminal-like breast cancer showed significantly higher tumor–nontumor repertoire similarity than basal-like. Tumor TCR diversity was below lymph nodes but above nontumor tissue. Tumor T cell lymph node origin was a supported hypothesis, not proven.

Axillary draining lymph nodes of breast cancer patients supplied the node samples. TCRdb reanalysed the multiplex PCR reads using MiXCR and keeps one entry per CDR3 protein. In the table there are about 130,000 distinct CDR3 sequences, 21% of which are singletons. The CDR3 loop spans 13 amino acids. V gave up 6 bases and J gave up 7 bases, with 13 bases separating them. This clonotype was picked up many times. The antigen remains undetermined. V is TRBV6-7 and J is TRBJ1-5, with a weak D call TRBD1 (6 bases). TRBV6-7 belongs to the ORF category, with a function that is uncertain. This sequence was found in a female donor with breast cancer. Some clones in this sample may be carry-over from other donors' samples. The specimen was axillary lymph node tissue. The CDR3 nucleotides read TGTGCCAGCAGCGTACAGGGAGGCCAGCCCCAGCATTTT. Protein sequence: CASSVQGGQPQHF.